Reported below is one T cell receptor beta chain. The antigen this receptor binds is unknown. No base-level quality is on record; no much larger clone is a single base apart. These data originate in a study of cytomegalovirus exposure and HLA in healthy donors (dated by TCRdb to the late 2010s). As for the study more broadly: In an earlier analysis of about 560 of the donors, approximately 260 Gb of sequence data and 120 million or so unique TCR beta sequences from about 179 million T cells were reported. Approximately 310 gigabases of sequencing data and around 85 million unique TCR sequences made up an early release that covered approximately 700 HLA-typed donors. Of the approximately 370 genotyped donors, approximately 80% were placed in the genetic ancestry cluster associated with self-reported Caucasian donors. The study aimed to test whether cataloging public T cell receptors could reveal signatures of past pathogen exposure. Using immunosequencing, the study profiled T cell repertoires from approximately 700 subjects and related those repertoires to cytomegalovirus serostatus. Along with the approximately 700-subject first cohort, a separate validation cohort of more than 90 different subjects was used. To predict cytomegalovirus infection status, the study combined high-throughput TCR immunosequencing, statistical association of individual TCRs with disease status, and machine learning. In a later analysis, previously published TCR beta repertoires from some 640 donors were re-analyzed and high-resolution HLA genotyping was added so that TCR occurrence patterns could be studied. Rather than using new phenotypic data, the later analysis identified candidate immune exposures from TCR beta sequences and from how often those sequences occurred across donors. To decide whether each TCR beta V gene segment behaved as functional or pseudogenic, an earlier analysis of 587 of the donors relied on high-throughput TCR beta sequencing. Donor age, sex, ethnicity and CMV serostatus were compiled together with the repertoire data. Genome-wide SNP genotypes for about 65% of the roughly 670 donors were used in a later genetic analysis, which treated that subset as a discovery cohort. All discovery cohort repertoires had been generated using a single sequencing platform. HLA typing included class I and class II loci at four-digit resolution. The number of typed donors differed by locus: 629-630 for A, B, C, DRB1 and DQB1; 500 to 550 for DQA1; 606 for DPA1; and about 450 for DPB1. Several DR-DQ haplotypes were handled as single units for association and clustering because linkage in the cohort was strong. Across roughly 420 genotyped donors of the cohort, an average of about 220,000 unique TCR beta nucleotide sequences per donor were sequenced, and 15% to 20% of those sequences were non-productive.

Findings and caveats that apply to the study as a whole: Immune exposure information for the cohort was limited to CMV serostatus. A later analysis found that TCR association rates varied across HLA loci, with DRB1 alleles showing the most associated TCRs and HLA-C alleles the fewest. This cohort had only TCR beta chains sequenced, and the lack of alpha or paired-chain data limited which features could be detected. An association between a missense DCLRE1C variant and V-gene and J-gene trimming of TCR beta chains was found in a later genetic analysis and replicated in an independent cohort. Strong co-occurrence of HLA alleles, especially DR and DQ, made assigning TCR associations to individual alleles difficult. Sequencing depth was assumed to be roughly uniform across donors in the presence/absence analyses, though that assumption may not hold. It was suggested by the authors that the approach could potentially be generalized to other disease states and immunological phenotypes. In vitro tests confirmed that a few of the cytomegalovirus-associated TCR beta chains recognize cytomegalovirus antigens. The sequencing pipeline was judged likely to have produced a cluster of highly shared sequence variants as a technical artifact. According to a later genetic analysis, donors in an Asian-associated ancestry cluster had fewer N-insertions in productive TCRs than the approximately 700-donor mean. Over 15 rarely observed V segments, including chromosome 9 orphons, were excluded from the earlier analysis of just under 600 of the donors because counts were too low. Some IMGT-functional V segments, including TRBV6-2 and TRBV6-3, could not be distinguished by the 87-base-pair reads and were therefore excluded. In a later analysis, over 15,000 TCR beta sequences were associated with specific HLA alleles at a false discovery rate of 0.05. Compared with equally common non-associated chains, HLA-associated TCR beta chains in a later analysis were more clonally expanded and had lower generation probabilities. HLA typing was unavailable for some donors at each locus, so association tests used only the typed subset. Correlated functional status among segregating V segments might be attributable to linkage disequilibrium, but an unknown experimental factor could not be ruled out. Cytomegalovirus status was reported to be diagnosed by the classifier with high specificity and sensitivity in both the original and validation cohorts. In a later analysis, several top co-occurrence clusters were reported to appear linked to parvovirus B19, influenza, CMV and Epstein-Barr virus. Across donors, most TCR sequences were observed very rarely, whereas some public TCRs were present in many individuals. In an earlier analysis of around 600 of the donors, most TCR beta V segments were observed in productive rearrangements about 87% or about 30% of the time, broadly matching IMGT annotations. A further reported finding was that TCR beta sequences accurately predicted the HLA-A and HLA-B alleles for most subjects in the first cohort. In a later analysis, most CMV-associated TCR beta chains were found to appear HLA-restricted, with HLA associations seemingly driven largely by CMV exposure. The study gave a list of about 160 TCR beta chains associated with cytomegalovirus.

Relative to germline, V is 4 bases shorter and J is 3 bases shorter, with 24 bases between their ends. The CDR3 starts with the cysteine, ends with the phenylalanine, and has 19 residues. Only the CDR3 DNA stays, 57 bases, in frame from base 1. Based on the germline V gene, the CDR1 and CDR2 sequences are MGHRA and YSYEKL. In total, 630 or so healthy bone marrow donors made up the cohort. All cohort members were sampled while nominally healthy, although unrecorded immune exposures were likely present. The donor tested CMV seronegative and was one of the 352 seronegative cohort members. Each donor provided a peripheral blood sample, and peripheral blood mononuclear cells were used for TCR beta sequencing. The Qiagen DNeasy Blood Extraction Kit was used to extract genomic DNA from the blood cell samples. The protocol used for the library was the immunoSEQ multiplex PCR assay. For the multiplex PCR, a mixture combining 60 forward primers for TCR Vbeta segments and 13 reverse primers for TCR Jbeta segments was used. Amplification of the CDR3 region of rearranged TCR beta genes was performed with a multiplex PCR assay on genomic DNA. Amplified TCR beta libraries were sequenced as 87-base-pair reads on the Illumina HiSeq System. Processing in the source paper ran as follows. A later analysis tallied 75 million to 85 million unique TCR beta chains across the 666 repertoires, and some 12 million of those chains were shared by two or more donors. Raw reads were error-corrected and collapsed into unique sequences with a nearest-neighbor algorithm that merged closely related sequences to remove PCR and sequencing errors. V, D and J gene segments were assigned by aligning CDR3 sequences to IMGT reference sequences. For a sequence to be retained, at least a six-nucleotide match to both a V gene segment and a J gene segment was required. Rearrangements were called productive when the CDR3 lacked stop codons and stayed in frame with V and J; all others were non-productive. CDR3 was defined according to IMGT convention as the region running from the second conserved V-encoded cysteine to the conserved J-encoded phenylalanine. The earlier analysis of about 640 of the donors excluded any sequence lacking an unambiguous match to a single V gene segment. An earlier analysis of several hundred of the donors called V segments functional above 56.7% productive rearrangements and segregating when the between-donor standard deviation exceeded 5%. A statistical classification framework was built to diagnose cytomegalovirus status from the catalog of TCR beta chain sequences. In a later analysis, TCR nucleotide sequences were compared against IMGT/GENE-DB human TR gene sequences so that V and J genes could be assigned. A later analysis assigned CDR3 sequences and most-parsimonious VDJ recombination scenarios with the TCRdist pipeline. A later analysis defined each TCR beta chain by its CDR3 amino acid sequence plus V-gene family, and excluded reads lacking a unique V-gene family. As a way to deal with suspected cross-contamination and a sequencing artifact, a later analysis dropped approximately 570 nucleotide sequences that were highly shared and had low generation probability. A later analysis calculated a clonal expansion index for each public chain from normalized within-repertoire ranks of inferred template counts. In a later analysis, generation probabilities were computed using a VDJ recombination model fitted to out-of-frame rearrangements, and the results were checked against IGoR. In a later analysis, hypergeometric tests were used to score TCR-TCR, TCR-HLA and TCR-CMV co-occurrence, with a repertoire-size bias correction applied to TCR pairs. To estimate false discovery rates, a later analysis permuted the HLA or CMV assignments 20 times. In a later analysis, co-occurring TCRs were grouped using DBSCAN, and TCRdist sequence similarity was added for clustering within HLA-allele-positive subsets. Co-occurrence clustering excluded repertoires with fewer than 30,000 or more than 120,000 public chains, plus five with anomalous nucleotide sharing. As stored in TCRdb, this immuneACCESS dataset retains in-frame rearrangements with V and J assigned. A fraction of the clones does not appear; measured against another copy, unresolved V genes explain less than half of the discrepancy, and the remainder lacks a known reason. V, J and clone size are taken as reported in that table, and D and trimming were inferred from the DNA itself. The table for this sample lists tens of thousands of clones; 60% to 80% of them were counted only once. Roughly 3.8% of the sample goes to the ten largest clones.

The TCR sequence derives from a woman in her forties in good health and CMV-seronegative. Sequencing was performed on PBMCs. The V and J segments used are TRBV4-1 and TRBJ1-4; the D gene is unclear. The DNA sequence is as follows: TGCGCCAGCAGCCCAGAGAAGTTTTTGGTTCTTTCGGCTAATGAAAAACTGTTTTTT. Its coded protein is CASSPEKFLVLSANEKLFF.